The rows below give T cell receptor beta chains drawn from one sample of a study of Ad26.COV2.S vaccination and SARS-CoV-2 variants. Here immunoSEQ multiplex PCR was the method, and the copy in TCRdb shows in-frame clones only, minus some. The table has around 300,000 clones, roughly 90% seen once; the top ten hold around 6.6%. The material was peripheral blood, obtained in a trial of Ad26.COV2.S vaccine versus placebo. The receptors come from a person between 18 and 60 years old who received the Ad26.COV2.S COVID-19 vaccine or a placebo. The CDR3 runs from the conserved cysteine through the conserved F or W. A D gene is named only where the DNA matches it firmly. Clone size, where shown, is once, few, many, or a class for clones that have expanded.

>TRBD1|TRBV5-4|TRBJ2-7|NA
TGTGCCAGCAGATCCAACCGACAGGGCGAGCAGTACTTC
CASRSNRQGEQYF
>NA|TRBV30|TRBJ2-3|NA
TGTGCCTGGAGTGGGGGCAGTCCTAGCACAGATACGCAGTATTTT
CAWSGGSPSTDTQYF
>NA|TRBV15|TRBJ1-2|NA
TGTGCCACCAGCAGAGGAACGACAGCGAACTATGGCTACACCTTC
CATSRGTTANYGYTF
>TRBD2|TRBV11-2|TRBJ2-3|NA
TGTGCCAGCAGCTGGAACCTAGCGGGGGGCGCAGATACGCAGTATTTT
CASSWNLAGGADTQYF
>NA|TRBV6-5|TRBJ2-3|NA
TGTGCCAGCAGTTACTCGAATGGGGAATTCACAGATACGCAGTATTTT
CASSYSNGEFTDTQYF
>TRBD1|TRBV19|TRBJ2-7|NA
TGTGCCAGTAGGCAAGGAACAGGGGATCCCTACGAGCAGTACTTC
CASRQGTGDPYEQYF
>NA|TRBV9|TRBJ2-1|NA
TGTGCCAGCAGCGCCGCCGGACAGCACTACAATGAGCAGTTCTTC
CASSAAGQHYNEQFF
>NA|TRBV5-1|TRBJ1-1|NA
TGCGCCAGCAGCCCAAATACACGGAACACTGAAGCTTTCTTT
CASSPNTRNTEAFF
>NA|TRBV18|TRBJ1-4|NA
TGTGCCAGCTCACCCCGGCAGGTTAATGAAAAACTGTTTTTT
CASSPRQVNEKLFF
>NA|TRBV7-9|TRBJ1-1|NA
TGTGCCAGCAGCTTAAATACAGTAGGCACTGAAGCTTTCTTT
CASSLNTVGTEAFF
>NA|TRBV5-1|TRBJ1-1|NA
TGCGCCAGCAGACCCTCGGGCCAGGGTGATCTGAACACTGAAGCTTTCTTT
CASRPSGQGDLNTEAFF
>NA|TRBV5-1|TRBJ2-1|few
TGCGCCAGCAGCTACGACAGAATTCACCGGGACCAGAAGTTCTTC
CASSYDRIHRDQKFF
>NA|TRBV5-1|TRBJ1-5|NA
TGCGCCAGCAGCGTAACTGCAGGGCCCGATCAGCCCCAGCATTTT
CASSVTAGPDQPQHF
>TRBD1|TRBV7-9|TRBJ2-4|many
TGTGCCAGCACCGGACAGGGGGCTAATTACAAAAACATTCAGTACTTC
CASTGQGANYKNIQYF
>TRBD2|TRBV7-2|TRBJ2-1|NA
TGTGCCAGCAGCTTGGCTAGCGGGAGCTCCTACAATGAGCAGTTCTTC
CASSLASGSSYNEQFF
>NA|TRBV7-3|TRBJ1-2|NA
TGTGCCAGCAGTCCCACTGGGGGAAGATATGGCTACACCTTC
CASSPTGGRYGYTF
>TRBD1|TRBV7-2|TRBJ1-1|NA
TGTGCCAGCAGCCCCCGACAGGGGCCGCACGCTGAAGCTTTCTTT
CASSPRQGPHAEAFF
>TRBD1|TRBV7-8|TRBJ1-2|NA
TGTGCCAGCAGCCCGAAAGATACCGGGACAGTCTATGGCTACACCTTC
CASSPKDTGTVYGYTF
>TRBD1|TRBV28|TRBJ1-1|NA
TGTGCCAGCAGTCGCTACCCCAATAACCAGGGACAGGGTAAGGTCAACACTGAAGCTTTCTTT
CASSRYPNNQGQGKVNTEAFF
>NA|TRBV6-5|TRBJ2-1|many
TGTGCCAGCAGTTACTCCGACAATGAGCAGTTCTTC
CASSYSDNEQFF
>NA|TRBV28|TRBJ2-2|once
TGTGCCCACGGGACACAAAACACCGGGGAGCTGTTTTTT
CAHGTQNTGELFF
>TRBD2|TRBV5-1|TRBJ2-1|NA
TGCGCCAGCAGCCCTAGCGGGCAGTCCTACAATGAGCAGTTCTTC
CASSPSGQSYNEQFF
>NA|TRBV14|TRBJ2-1|once
TGTGCCAGCAGCCAAGTAGGGAAATCCTACAATGAGCAGTTCTTC
CASSQVGKSYNEQFF
>TRBD1|TRBV19|TRBJ1-2|NA
TGTGCCAGTAGTCCGCGACAGGGGGCTAACTATGGCTACACCTTC
CASSPRQGANYGYTF
>NA|TRBV19|TRBJ2-2|once
TGTGCCAGTAGTATCAGTTGGCAGGGTAATCCCGGGGAGCTGTTTTTT
CASSISWQGNPGELFF
>NA|TRBV12-3/TRBV12-4|TRBJ2-7|once
TGTGCCAGCAGTTTGGGATACGAGCAGTACTTC
CASSLGYEQYF
>NA|TRBV4-3|TRBJ2-7|once
TGCGCCAGCAGCCAAGTCCACTTGACGGGGCGCAGCTACGAGCAGTACTTC
CASSQVHLTGRSYEQYF
>NA|TRBV4-2|TRBJ2-7|NA
TGTGCCAGCAGCCCCGACGTCAGCTACGAGCAGTACTTC
CASSPDVSYEQYF
>NA|TRBV27|TRBJ1-2|NA
TGTGCCAGCAGTTTGATTCCGAGACGGACCCCCAGCTTC
CASSLIPRRTPSF
>NA|TRBV7-8|TRBJ2-1|NA
TGTGCCAGCAGCTTACCGGGGGAAGGTGAGCAGTTCTTC
CASSLPGEGEQFF
>TRBD2|TRBV6-2/TRBV6-3|TRBJ2-5|NA
TGTGCCAGCAGACCTCTAGCGGGGGTGGGGGAGACCCAGTACTTC
CASRPLAGVGETQYF
>NA|TRBV25-1|TRBJ2-3|NA
TGTGCCAGCAGTGAATTTGCCGCAGATACGCAGTATTTT
CASSEFAADTQYF
>NA|TRBV9|TRBJ2-7|once
TGTGCCAGCAGCGTAGGTTCATTCCGCTCCTACGAGCAGTACTTC
CASSVGSFRSYEQYF
>NA|TRBV27|TRBJ1-2|NA
TGTGCCAGCAGTTCCCCAGAGGGGTCCCACTATGGCTACACCTTC
CASSSPEGSHYGYTF